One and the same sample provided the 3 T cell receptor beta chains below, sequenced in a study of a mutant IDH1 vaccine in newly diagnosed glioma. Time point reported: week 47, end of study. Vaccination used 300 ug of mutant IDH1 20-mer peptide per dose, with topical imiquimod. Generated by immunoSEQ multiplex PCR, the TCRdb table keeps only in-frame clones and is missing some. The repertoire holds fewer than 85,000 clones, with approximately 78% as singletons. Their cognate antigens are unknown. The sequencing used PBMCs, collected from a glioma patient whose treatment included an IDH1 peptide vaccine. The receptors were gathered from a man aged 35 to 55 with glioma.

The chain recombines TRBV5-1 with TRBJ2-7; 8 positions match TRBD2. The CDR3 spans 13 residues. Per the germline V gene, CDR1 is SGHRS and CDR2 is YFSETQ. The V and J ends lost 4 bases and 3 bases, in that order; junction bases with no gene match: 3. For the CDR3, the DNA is TGCGCCAGCAGCCCCGGGGGGGTCTACGAGCAGTACTTC. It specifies CASSPGGVYEQYF.

The CDR3 DNA sequence: TGTGCCAGCAGCTTAGTCGGCAGGGTTGAGACCCAGTACTTC. It codes for CASSLVGRVETQYF. The V call is TRBV7-9, the J call TRBJ2-5; a weak D match, TRBD1 (5 bases). This CDR3 region has 14 residues. The V end was cut by 1 base, the J end by 5 bases, with 11 bases between. Germline V gene sequence: CDR1 SEHNR, CDR2 FQNEAQ (reference sequence). The variable domain in full, with the rest retrieved from reference TRBV7-9 and TRBJ2-5, is DTGVSQNPRHKITKRGQNVTFRCDPISEHNRLYWYRQTLGQGPEFLTYFQNEAQLEKSRLLSDRFSAERPKGSFSTLEIQRTEQGDSAMYLCASSLVGRVETQYFGPGTRLLVL.

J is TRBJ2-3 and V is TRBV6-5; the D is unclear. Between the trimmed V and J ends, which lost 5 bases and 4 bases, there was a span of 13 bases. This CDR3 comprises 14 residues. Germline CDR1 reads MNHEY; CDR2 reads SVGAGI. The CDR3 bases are TGTGCCAGCAGTCCGTTGTTGAGGCCAGATACGCAGTATTTT. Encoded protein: CASSPLLRPDTQYF.